This T cell receptor (beta chain) was obtained from a study of CD8 T cells in ankylosing spondylitis. Study results and caveats: For ankylosing spondylitis blood, a TCR beta motif of several highly homologous variants appeared characteristic. Several of the motif variants were reported before in synovial fluid and blood from reactive arthritis.

The CDR3 length is 14 residues. Trimming cost V 6 bases and J 2 bases, with 14 bases left between them. The germline gives CDR1 SNHLY, CDR2 FYNNEI. Only a few counts were recorded for this clonotype. The target antigen is unknown. As the method for making TCR beta libraries, quantitative 5'-RACE with molecular barcodes was used. TCRdb itself ran the 5' RACE reads through MiXCR, one entry per CDR3 protein. The data hold about 300,000 distinct CDR3 sequences, with more than 9% observed a single time. V and J are TRBV2 and TRBJ2-7, with D possibly being TRBD1 (5 bases). The material sequenced was blood, either unsorted or a sorted T cell fraction (not recorded which). This clonotype originated in a female donor with ankylosing spondylitis or in good health (not recorded which). The CDR3 sequence is CASSRIWTTYEQYF. In DNA form, the CDR3 reads TGTGCCAGCAGCCGAATCTGGACAACCTACGAGCAGTACTTC.